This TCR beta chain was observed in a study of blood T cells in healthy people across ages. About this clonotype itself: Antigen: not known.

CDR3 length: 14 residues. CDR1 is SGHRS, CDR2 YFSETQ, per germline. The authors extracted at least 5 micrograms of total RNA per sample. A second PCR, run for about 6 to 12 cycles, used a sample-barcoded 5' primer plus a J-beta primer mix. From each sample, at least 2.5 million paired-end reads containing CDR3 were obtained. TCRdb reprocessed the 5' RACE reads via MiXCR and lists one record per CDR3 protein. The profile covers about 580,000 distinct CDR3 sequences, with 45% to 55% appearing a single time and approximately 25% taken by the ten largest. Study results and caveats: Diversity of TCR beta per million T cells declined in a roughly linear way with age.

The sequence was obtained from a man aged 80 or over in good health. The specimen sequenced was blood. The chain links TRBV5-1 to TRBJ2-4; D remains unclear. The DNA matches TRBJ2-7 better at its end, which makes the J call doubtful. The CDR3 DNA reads TGCGCCAGCAGCTTGGGAGAAAGTCGCTACGAGCAGTACTTC. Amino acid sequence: CASSLGESRYEQYF.